Listed below are T cell receptor beta chains from one sample, sequenced in a study of OX40 agonist ivuxolimab in advanced cancers. TCRdb keeps only in-frame clones here, not all; method: immunoSEQ multiplex PCR. Among more than 45,000 clones listed, about 88% were seen once. The source was CD4+ or CD8+ T cells sorted from blood, collected in a trial of the OX40 agonist ivuxolimab. The receptors come from an adult with an advanced solid tumor such as melanoma, head and neck, liver or kidney cancer. Both conserved end residues are part of each CDR3. A D gene is named only where the DNA matches it firmly.

D: -
V: TRBV7-9
CDR3: CASSTERDEQFF

D: -
V: TRBV28
CDR3: CASSRLDAGGKNIQYF

D: -
V: TRBV6-1
CDR3: CASSEQAPDTQYF

D: -
V: TRBV10-3
CDR3: CAISEVSDNEQFF

D: -
V: TRBV10-3
CDR3: CAISEEKQVQAFF

D: -
V: TRBV30
CDR3: CAWARTSSSYEQYF

D: -
V: TRBV21-1
CDR3: CAPRFRYRSYEQYF

D: -
V: TRBV6-1
CDR3: CASRVASNQPQHF

D: TRBD1
V: TRBV28
CDR3: CASSRDRGATNEKLFF

D: -
V: TRBV2
CDR3: CASSVDYEGGETQYF

D: TRBD2
V: TRBV6-4
CDR3: CASSVLAGVGNEQFF

D: -
V: TRBV7-2
CDR3: CASSLSVGSPQETQYF

D: -
V: TRBV29-1
CDR3: CSVDREDTQYF

D: -
V: TRBV29-1
CDR3: CSVAPRGTDTQYF

D: TRBD1
V: TRBV6-5
CDR3: CASRRRDRSIAEAFF

D: TRBD2
V: TRBV11-2
CDR3: CASSSAGTTYEQYF

D: TRBD1
V: TRBV7-2
CDR3: CASSLGPGQGARELFF

D: -
V: TRBV10-2
CDR3: CASSDWTINNEQFF